This T cell receptor (beta chain) was captured by sequencing in a study of blood T cells in healthy people across ages. Findings and limits, study-wide: A roughly linear fall in TCR beta diversity per million T cells was seen with increasing age. Reliance upon unsorted PBMCs precluded definitive naive versus antigen-experienced comparison.

Primed by a sample-barcoded 5' primer and a J-beta primer mix, a second PCR proceeded for roughly 7 to 11 cycles. From the 5' RACE reads, TCRdb called clonotypes with MiXCR, one entry per CDR3 protein. The sample lists under 1,000,000 distinct CDR3 sequences; around 36% were seen once. V lost 4 bases and J lost 5; bases outside the gene matches: 7. The CDR3 length is 15 residues. Per germline, CDR1 SGHRS and CDR2 YFSETQ. This clonotype was seen many times. Its antigen is currently unknown. This sequence originates from a man in his late teens or twenties in good health. Sequencing was performed on blood. This chain uses TRBV5-1 with TRBJ2-3; the match to TRBD2 covers 10 bases. The CDR3 loop is CASSISSGGQDTQYF. DNA for the CDR3: TGCGCCAGCAGCATCTCTAGCGGGGGTCAAGATACGCAGTATTTT.